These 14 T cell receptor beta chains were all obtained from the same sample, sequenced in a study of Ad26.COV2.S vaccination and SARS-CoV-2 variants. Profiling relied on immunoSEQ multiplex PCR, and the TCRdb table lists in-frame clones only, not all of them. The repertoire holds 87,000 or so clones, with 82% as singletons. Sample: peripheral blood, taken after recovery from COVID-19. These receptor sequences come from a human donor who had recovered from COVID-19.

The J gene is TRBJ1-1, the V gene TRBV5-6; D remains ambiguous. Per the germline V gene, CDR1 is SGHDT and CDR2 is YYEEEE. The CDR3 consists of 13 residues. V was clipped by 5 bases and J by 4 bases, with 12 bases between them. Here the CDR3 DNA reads TGTGCCAGCAGAGGAGATCGTCGCACTGAAGCTTTCTTT. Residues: CASRGDRRTEAFF.

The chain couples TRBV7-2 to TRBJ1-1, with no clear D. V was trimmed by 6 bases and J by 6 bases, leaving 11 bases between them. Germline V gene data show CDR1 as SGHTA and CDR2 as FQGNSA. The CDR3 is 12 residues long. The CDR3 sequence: CASSQDRSEAFF. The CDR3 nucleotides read TGTGCCAGCAGTCAAGATCGCTCTGAAGCTTTCTTT.

The CDR3 nucleotides are TGTGCCAGCAGGCTACGACAGGGTGGAGTACAAGAGACCCAGTACTTC. Its protein product is CASRLRQGGVQETQYF. The chain combines TRBV7-8 with TRBJ2-5; TRBD1 aligns across 7 bases. The ends lost 6 bases at V and 2 bases at J; junction bases unmatched: 12. Germline values: CDR1 SGHVS, CDR2 FQNEAQ. This CDR3 region has 16 residues.

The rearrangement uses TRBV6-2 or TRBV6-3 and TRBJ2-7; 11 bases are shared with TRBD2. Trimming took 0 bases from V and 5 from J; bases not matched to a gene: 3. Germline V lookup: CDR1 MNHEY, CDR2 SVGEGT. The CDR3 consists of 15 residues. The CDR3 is CASSYSLAGGNEQYF. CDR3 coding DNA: TGTGCCAGCAGTTACTCCCTAGCGGGAGGAAACGAGCAGTACTTC.

The CDR3 region has the DNA TGCGCCAGCAGCCCCTTGGGGACACCGACTGGAAACACCATATATTTT. The encoded protein is CASSPLGTPTGNTIYF. V and J are TRBV4-1 and TRBJ1-3, with a weak D call TRBD1 (6 bases). The V gene's germline CDR1 is MGHRA and CDR2 YSYEKL. CDR3 length: 16 residues. V dropped 4 bases and J dropped 2 bases, with 15 bases sitting between them.

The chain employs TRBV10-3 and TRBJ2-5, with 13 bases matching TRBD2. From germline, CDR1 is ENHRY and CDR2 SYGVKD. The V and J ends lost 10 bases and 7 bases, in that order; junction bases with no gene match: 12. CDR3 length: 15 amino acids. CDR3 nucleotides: TGTGCCACCGGGACTAGCGGGAAGTCGGGGGGGACCCAGTACTTC. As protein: CATGTSGKSGGTQYF.

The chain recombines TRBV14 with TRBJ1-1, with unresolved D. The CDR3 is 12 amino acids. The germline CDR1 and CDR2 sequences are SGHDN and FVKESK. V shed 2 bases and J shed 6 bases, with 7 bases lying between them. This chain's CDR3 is CASSQYFAEAFF. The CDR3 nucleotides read TGTGCCAGCAGCCAATATTTTGCTGAAGCTTTCTTT.

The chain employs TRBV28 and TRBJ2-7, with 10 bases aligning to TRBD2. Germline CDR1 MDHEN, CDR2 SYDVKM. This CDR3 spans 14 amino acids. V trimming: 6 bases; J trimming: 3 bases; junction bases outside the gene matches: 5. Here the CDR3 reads CASSRGLAVYEQYF. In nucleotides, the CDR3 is TGTGCCAGCAGCCGCGGACTAGCGGTCTACGAGCAGTACTTC.

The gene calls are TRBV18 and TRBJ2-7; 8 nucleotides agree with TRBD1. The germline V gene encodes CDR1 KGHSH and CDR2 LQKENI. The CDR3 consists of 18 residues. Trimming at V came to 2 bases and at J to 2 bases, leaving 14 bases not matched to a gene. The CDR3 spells CASSPVGIRRQGTYEQYF. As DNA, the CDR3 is TGTGCCAGCTCACCAGTAGGGATCCGACGACAGGGGACCTACGAGCAGTACTTC.

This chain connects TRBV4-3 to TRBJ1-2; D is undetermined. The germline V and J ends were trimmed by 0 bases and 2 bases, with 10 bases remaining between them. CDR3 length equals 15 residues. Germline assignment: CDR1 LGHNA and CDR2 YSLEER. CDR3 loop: CASSQERRLNYGYTF. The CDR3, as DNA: TGCGCCAGCAGCCAAGAACGGCGGCTGAACTATGGCTACACCTTC.

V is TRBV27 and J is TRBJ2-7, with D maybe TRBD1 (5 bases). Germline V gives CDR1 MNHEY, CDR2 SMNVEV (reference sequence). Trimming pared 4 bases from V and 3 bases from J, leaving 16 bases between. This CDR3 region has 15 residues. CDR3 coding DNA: TGTGCCAGCAGTTCCTCCCCGACAGCACTCTACGAGCAGTACTTC. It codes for CASSSSPTALYEQYF.

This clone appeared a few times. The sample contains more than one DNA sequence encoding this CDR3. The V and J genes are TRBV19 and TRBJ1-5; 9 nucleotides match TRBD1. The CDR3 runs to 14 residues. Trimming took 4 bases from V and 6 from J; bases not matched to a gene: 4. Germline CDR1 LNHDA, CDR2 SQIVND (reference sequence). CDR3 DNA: TGTGCCAGTAGTACAACAGGGGGCGGTCAGCCCCAGCATTTT. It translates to CASSTTGGGQPQHF.

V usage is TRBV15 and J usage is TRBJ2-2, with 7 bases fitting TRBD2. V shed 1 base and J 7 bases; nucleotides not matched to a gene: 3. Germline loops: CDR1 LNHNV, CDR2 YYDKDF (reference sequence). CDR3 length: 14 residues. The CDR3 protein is CATSRGPGGGELFF. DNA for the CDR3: TGTGCCACCAGCAGAGGTCCGGGAGGCGGGGAGCTGTTTTTT.

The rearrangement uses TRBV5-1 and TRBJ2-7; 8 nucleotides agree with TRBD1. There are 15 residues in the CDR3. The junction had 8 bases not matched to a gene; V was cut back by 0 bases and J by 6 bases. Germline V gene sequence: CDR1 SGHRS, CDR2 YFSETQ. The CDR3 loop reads CASSLATGTGGEQYF. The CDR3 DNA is TGCGCCAGCAGCTTGGCTACCGGGACAGGAGGCGAGCAGTACTTC.